Detailed here is one TCR beta chain. This record comes from a study of blood T cell repertoires in COVID-19. The CDR3 covers 15 residues. Germline-derived CDR1 and CDR2 are MDHEN and SYDVKM. V lost 4 bases and J 7 bases, leaving 16 bases between the germline ends. As handled by the study authors: Estimates of nucleated cell counts were drawn from the amplification of reference gene primers. Sequencing was performed with immunoSEQ multiplex PCR; in TCRdb, only in-frame clones are kept and a portion is missing. From that table come the V and J calls and clone size; the DNA was used to work out D and trimming. The sample yields about 140,000 clones, more than 75% seen once.

The specimen was peripheral blood. This sequence joins TRBV28 and TRBJ1-4; tentatively, D is TRBD1 (5 bases). The sequence derives from a man aged 60-69 years with acute or convalescent COVID-19. This CDR3 is CASSSPRGDGEKLFF. CDR3 bases: TGTGCCAGCAGTTCCCCACGGGGGGATGGTGAAAAACTGTTTTTT.